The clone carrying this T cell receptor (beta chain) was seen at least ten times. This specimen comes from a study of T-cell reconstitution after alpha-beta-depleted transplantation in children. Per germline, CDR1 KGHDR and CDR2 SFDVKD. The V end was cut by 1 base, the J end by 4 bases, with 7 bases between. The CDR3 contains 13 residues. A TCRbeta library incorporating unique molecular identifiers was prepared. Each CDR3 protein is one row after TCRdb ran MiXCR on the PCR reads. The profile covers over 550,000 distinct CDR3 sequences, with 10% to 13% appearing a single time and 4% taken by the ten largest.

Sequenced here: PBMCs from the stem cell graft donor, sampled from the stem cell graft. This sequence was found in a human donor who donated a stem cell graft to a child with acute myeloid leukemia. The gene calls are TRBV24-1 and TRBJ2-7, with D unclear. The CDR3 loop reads CATSDFNGYEQYF. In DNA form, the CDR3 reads TGTGCCACCAGTGATTTTAACGGGTACGAGCAGTACTTC.